The 18 T cell receptor beta chains below were found in one sample sequenced in a study of vaccination and CD4 T cells after COVID-19. Scientists ran DNA taken from cultured CD4+ T cells through the Oncomine TCR Beta short-read assay for sequencing. The source of extracted genomic DNA was cultured CD4+ T cells. Using its own MiXCR run on the PCR reads, TCRdb lists one record per CDR3 protein. The data show about 9,600 distinct CDR3 sequences, around 30% seen once. This sample's treatment: approximately nine-day PBMC culture with coronavirus spike peptide pools or control peptides (ViraFEST assay). Unexposed donor CD4+ T cells predated the COVID-19 pandemic, collected 2011-2018. These TCRs' antigens remain unknown. The source material was CD4+ T cells from blood, cultured in vitro. These receptors all come from a human donor in good health.

This clonotype was seen a few times. The chain uses TRBV20-1 and TRBJ2-5; no definite D call. Trimming took 0 bases from V and 4 from J, leaving 9 bases between them. This CDR3 is built from 13 residues. In germline, CDR1 is DFQATT, CDR2 SNEGSKA (reference sequence). CDR3: CSARDGWGETQYF. The CDR3, as DNA: TGCAGTGCTAGAGATGGGTGGGGAGAGACCCAGTACTTC.

A few counts support this clonotype. This CDR3 reads CASRLSTDTQYF. For the CDR3, the DNA is TGTGCCAGCCGGCTCAGCACAGATACGCAGTATTTT. J is TRBJ2-3 and V is TRBV12-3 or TRBV12-4; D is ambiguous. The CDR3 is made up of 12 amino acids. V lost 8 bases and J 0 bases, leaving 6 bases between the germline ends.

The rearrangement uses TRBV19 and TRBJ2-3; D gene ambiguous. This CDR3 comprises 14 residues. The germline V gene encodes CDR1 LNHDA and CDR2 SQIVND (reference sequence). V was shortened by 3 bases and J by 2 bases, with 9 bases between the two germline ends. CDR3 residues: CASSIGSFTDTQYF. The CDR3 nucleotides read TGTGCCAGTAGTATCGGCAGCTTCACAGATACGCAGTATTTT.

This rearrangement joins TRBV6-1 to TRBJ2-2, with 9 bases aligning to TRBD2. This CDR3 has 14 amino acids. V dropped 7 bases and J dropped 3; count of bases not matched to a gene: 3. CDR1 MNHNS and CDR2 SASEGT come from the germline V gene. The CDR3 spells CASKRGDYTGELFF. DNA for the CDR3: TGTGCCAGCAAGCGGGGGGACTACACCGGGGAGCTGTTTTTT.

V gene TRBV24-1 combines with J gene TRBJ2-1; TRBD2 aligns across 13 bases. V lost 7 bases to trimming and J lost 6 bases; unmatched junction nucleotides: 8. The germline CDR1 and CDR2 sequences are KGHDR and SFDVKD. The CDR3 contains 16 residues. The CDR3 region is CATRGTSGKVINEQFF. For the CDR3, the DNA is TGTGCCACCAGGGGGACTAGCGGGAAAGTCATCAATGAGCAGTTCTTC.

The chain joins TRBV5-6 to TRBJ2-7; 9 positions match TRBD1. Trimming cost V 3 bases and J 3 bases; bases outside gene matches: 1. This CDR3 is 13 amino acids long. The V gene's germline CDR1 is SGHDT and CDR2 YYEEEE. CDR3: CASSWTGVYEQYF. The CDR3 coding sequence is TGTGCCAGCAGCTGGACAGGGGTCTACGAGCAGTACTTC.

A few counts support this clonotype. The chain is built from TRBV6-1 and TRBJ2-7, with 10 bases identical to TRBD1. Per germline, CDR1 MNHNS and CDR2 SASEGT. V shed 7 bases, J shed 5 bases, and the junction held 14 bases outside the gene matches. There are 16 residues in the CDR3. The CDR3 loop reads CASTPRDRGLVDEQYF. The CDR3 DNA sequence: TGTGCCAGCACCCCCCGGGACAGGGGTTTAGTCGACGAGCAGTACTTC.

This CDR3 reads CSARDFRKEETQYF. The CDR3 DNA follows: TGCAGTGCTAGAGACTTTCGTAAGGAAGAGACCCAGTACTTC. The rearrangement links TRBV20-1 to TRBJ2-5; no reliable D call. V lost 0 bases and J lost 3, with 11 bases in between. The CDR3 is made up of 14 amino acids. Germline V gene lookup returns CDR1 DFQATT and CDR2 SNEGSKA (reference sequence).

This chain uses TRBV27 with TRBJ2-7; D is ambiguous. The CDR3 sequence is 10 residues long. Germline V gene data show CDR1 as MNHEY and CDR2 as SMNVEV (reference sequence). Trimming took off 5 bases at V and 5 bases at J, with 4 bases between the two ends. CDR3 residues: CASSRHEQYF. CDR3 nucleotides: TGTGCCAGCAGTAGGCACGAGCAGTACTTC.

This CDR3 is CASSKVYSSSYEQYF. In DNA form, the CDR3 reads TGTGCCAGCAGCAAAGTTTACAGCTCCTCCTACGAGCAGTACTTC. This chain connects TRBV21-1 to TRBJ2-7. TRBV21-1 is a listed pseudogene. The CDR3 extends over 15 amino acids.

There are a few counts of this clonotype. The chain carries TRBV27 and TRBJ1-5, with D tentatively TRBD1 (6 bases). The germline gives CDR1 MNHEY, CDR2 SMNVEV (reference sequence). Trimming removed 5 bases at V and 6 bases at J, with 11 bases between. The CDR3 runs 13 residues. The CDR3 reads CASSPQGSQPQHF. The CDR3 bases are TGTGCCAGCAGTCCACAGGGCTCTCAGCCCCAGCATTTT.

This clonotype was seen more than once but under ten times. The J gene is TRBJ1-2, the V gene TRBV5-4; D remains unclear. There are 13 residues in the CDR3. Germline loops: CDR1 SGHNT, CDR2 YYREEE (reference sequence). The germline V and J ends were trimmed by 4 bases and 0 bases, with 7 bases remaining between them. The CDR3 sequence is CASSQKANYGYTF. The CDR3 DNA reads TGTGCCAGCAGCCAAAAAGCTAACTATGGCTACACCTTC.

This clonotype was picked up a small number of times. The chain employs TRBV28 and TRBJ1-5, with D tentatively TRBD1 (6 bases). Trimming removed 4 bases at V and 1 base at J, with 14 bases between. Germline CDR1 is MDHEN and CDR2 is SYDVKM. The CDR3 is 16 residues long. The CDR3 DNA reads TGTGCCAGCAGTTACCTGCGGGGGGGCAGCAATCAGCCCCAGCATTTT. Translated, it gives CASSYLRGGSNQPQHF.

This clonotype appeared a few times. V and J are TRBV6-2 or TRBV6-3 and TRBJ1-5; 7 bases line up with TRBD1. Looked up from germline, CDR1 is MNHEY and CDR2 is SVGEGT. Germline trimming cut 3 bases from V and 5 bases from J; bases unmatched to any gene: 19. The CDR3 is 19 residues long. CDR3 nucleotide sequence: TGTGCCAGCAGTTATACTCGCGGACAGGCCATTACCGCAGATCAGCCCCAGCATTTT. Translated: CASSYTRGQAITADQPQHF.

The rearrangement joins TRBV12-3 or TRBV12-4 to TRBJ2-7; 7 bases agree with TRBD1. After removal of 7 bases from V and 1 base from J, the junction contained 7 bases not matched to a gene. This CDR3 has 14 residues. CDR3 nucleotides: TGTGCCAGCAAAACAGGGGCGGCGTCCTACGAGCAGTACTTC. It is translated as CASKTGAASYEQYF.

The chain is built from TRBV7-2 and TRBJ1-2, with 7 positions matching TRBD1. This CDR3 contains 16 residues. Germline values: CDR1 SGHTA, CDR2 FQGNSA. With V trimmed by 1 base and J by 4 bases, 9 bases remained unmatched. CDR3 coding DNA: TGTGCCAGCAGCTTAGGGGGAGGGGGCGCGTTCTATGGCTACACCTTC. It yields the protein CASSLGGGGAFYGYTF.

The chain links TRBV2 to TRBJ2-3; 7 bases align to TRBD2. The germline V gene encodes CDR1 SNHLY and CDR2 FYNNEI. V was pared by 3 bases and J by 2 bases, with 8 bases of the junction left unmatched. This CDR3 comprises 16 residues. CDR3 amino acids: CASSEIEGLITDTQYF. CDR3 DNA: TGTGCCAGCAGTGAGATAGAGGGACTAATCACAGATACGCAGTATTTT.

The chain couples TRBV19 to TRBJ2-1; 10 nucleotides line up with TRBD2. Germline V CDR1 and CDR2: LNHDA, SQIVND (reference sequence). The ends lost 6 bases at V and 6 bases at J; junction bases unmatched: 11. The CDR3 totals 16 residues. CDR3 sequence reads: CASRTQAGGATNEQFF. As DNA, the CDR3 is TGTGCCAGTAGGACCCAAGCGGGAGGGGCAACCAATGAGCAGTTCTTC.